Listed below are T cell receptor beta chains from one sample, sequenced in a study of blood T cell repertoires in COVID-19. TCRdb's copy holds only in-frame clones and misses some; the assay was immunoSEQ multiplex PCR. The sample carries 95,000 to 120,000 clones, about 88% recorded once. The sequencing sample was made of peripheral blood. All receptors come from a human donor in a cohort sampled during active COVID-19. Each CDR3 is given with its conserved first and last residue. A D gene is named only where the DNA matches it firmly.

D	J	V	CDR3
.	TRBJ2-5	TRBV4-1	CASSQELDRVVETQYF
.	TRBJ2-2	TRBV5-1	CASSFGRGIQELFF
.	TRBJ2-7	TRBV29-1	CSVEVPWEESYEQYF
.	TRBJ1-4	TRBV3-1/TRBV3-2	CASSGSPLSSEGEKLFF
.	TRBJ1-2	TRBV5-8	CASSFMEAYYGYTF
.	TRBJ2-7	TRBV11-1	CASSWAGPYEQYF
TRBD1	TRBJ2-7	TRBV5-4	CASSLAGTGVEQYF
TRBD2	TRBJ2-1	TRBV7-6	CASSSGTSGSYNEQFF
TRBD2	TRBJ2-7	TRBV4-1	CASSQGPAGGNEQYF
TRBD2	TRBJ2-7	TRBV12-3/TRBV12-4	CASSRTSGYEQYF
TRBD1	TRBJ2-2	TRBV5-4	CASSSGQGALVLNTGELFF
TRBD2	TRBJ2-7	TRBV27	CASSSQGLALGEQYF
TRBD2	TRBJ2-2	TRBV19	CASRAGAGELFF
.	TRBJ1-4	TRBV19	CASSTGLTSATNEKLFF
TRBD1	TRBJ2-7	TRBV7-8	CASSLAGSNRGHEQYF
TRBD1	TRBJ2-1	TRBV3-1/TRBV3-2	CASSQAGTGRGGEQFF
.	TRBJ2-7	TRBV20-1	CSASNFHYEQYF
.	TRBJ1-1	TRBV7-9	CASSFSENTEAFF
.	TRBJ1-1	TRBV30	CAWSMSKNTEAFF
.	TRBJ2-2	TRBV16	CASSQSSSTGELFF
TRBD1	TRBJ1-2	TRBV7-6	CASSSGQAVGYTF
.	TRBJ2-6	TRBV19	CASSISWADSGANVLTF
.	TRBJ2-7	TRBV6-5	CASSRATGYEQYF
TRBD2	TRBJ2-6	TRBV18	CAAAHGLADSGANVLTF
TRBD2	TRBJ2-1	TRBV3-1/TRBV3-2	CASSRTGGAGNEQFF
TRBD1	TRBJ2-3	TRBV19	CASSASSTGALTDTQYF
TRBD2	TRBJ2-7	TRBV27	CASSLFSGSSEQYF
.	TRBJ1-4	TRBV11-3	CASSLAWWALNEKLFF
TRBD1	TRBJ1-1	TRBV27	CASSIDRGRNTEAFF
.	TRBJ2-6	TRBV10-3	CAISDPPVSGANVLTF
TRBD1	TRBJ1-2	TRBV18	CASSPGDSNYGYTF
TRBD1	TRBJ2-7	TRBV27	CASSASTGGYEQYF
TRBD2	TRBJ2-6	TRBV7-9	CASSFQSGRSNVLTF
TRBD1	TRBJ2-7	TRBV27	CASSRQGSYEQYF
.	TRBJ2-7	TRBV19	CASSMAAGQSLRGYEQYF
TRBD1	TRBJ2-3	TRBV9	CASSTRSGQGAADTQYF
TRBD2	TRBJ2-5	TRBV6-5	CACRKAGGAGETQYF